The entry below gives a single TCR beta chain sequence along with its context. At one end, the junction sequence differs from germline, possibly due to a read error. This CDR3 is 15 amino acids long. CDR1 and CDR2 (germline): DFQATT, SNEGSKA (reference sequence). This sample was taken from a study of patients and donors after allogeneic stem cell transplantation. TCRdb recomputed calls from the RT-PCR reads with MiXCR, one row per CDR3 protein. The data contain roughly 180,000 distinct CDR3 sequences, less than 45% of them singletons. The sample comprised blood, either unsorted or a sorted T cell fraction (not recorded which). This TCR was recovered from a human donor who was either an allogeneic HSCT recipient or a stem cell or donor lymphocyte infusion donor (not recorded which). It is not recorded whose cells these are; they may come from a transplant donor. The chain is built from TRBV20-1 and TRBJ2-3; 12 bases agree with TRBD2. The CDR3 protein is CSTRLAGVRTDTQYF. The CDR3 nucleotides are TGCAGTACTAGACTAGCGGGAGTTCGGACAGATACGCAGTATTTT.